The rows below give T cell receptor beta chains drawn from one sample of a study of T cell responses to AZD1222 COVID-19 vaccine. Clones were sequenced by immunoSEQ multiplex PCR, and TCRdb holds only the in-frame ones, with some missing. Of 90,000 to 110,000 clones listed, 88% are singletons. Here the sequenced sample was peripheral blood, taken on day 0 of MenACWY control vaccination. These TCRs come from an adult in good health. CDR3s include the opening cysteine and the closing phenylalanine or tryptophan. Each record gives: J gene, clone size, V gene, D gene, CDR3 protein, CDR3 DNA. D genes are given only for firm matches. Clone sizes are given selectively: once, few, many, or a class where the clone is expanded.

TRBJ2-7	-	TRBV7-6	-	CASSLGPSSYEQYF	TGTGCCAGCAGCTTAGGACCGAGCTCCTACGAGCAGTACTTC
TRBJ1-4	-	TRBV28	-	CASSLGRIEKLFF	TGTGCCAGCAGTTTGGGCCGGATTGAAAAACTGTTTTTT
TRBJ1-2	-	TRBV4-3	TRBD1	CASSQEGTGHYGYTF	TGCGCCAGCAGCCAAGAAGGGACAGGGCACTATGGCTACACCTTC
TRBJ1-4	once	TRBV4-3	TRBD1	CASSQAIGQGAEKLFF	TGCGCCAGCAGCCAAGCCATAGGACAGGGGGCCGAAAAACTGTTTTTT
TRBJ2-7	-	TRBV5-6	-	CASSIDSYEQYF	TGTGCCAGCAGCATTGACTCCTACGAGCAGTACTTC
TRBJ1-6	-	TRBV2	TRBD1	CASSELGQHNSPLHF	TGTGCCAGCAGTGAATTGGGACAGCATAATTCACCCCTCCACTTT
TRBJ2-5	-	TRBV5-6	-	CASSHQETQYF	TGTGCCAGCAGCCACCAAGAGACCCAGTACTTC
TRBJ1-4	-	TRBV30	-	CAWSPPGTTNEKLFF	TGTGCCTGGAGCCCCCCCGGGACCACTAATGAAAAACTGTTTTTT
TRBJ1-6	-	TRBV6-5	-	CASSYSLNSPLHF	TGTGCCAGCAGTTACTCCCTGAATTCACCCCTCCACTTT
TRBJ2-1	-	TRBV4-1	TRBD2	CASSQLWTSGGYNEQFF	TGCGCCAGCAGCCAACTTTGGACTAGCGGAGGATATAATGAGCAGTTCTTC
TRBJ2-1	-	TRBV11-3	-	CASSLGMLQYNEQFF	TGTGCCAGCAGCTTAGGGATGCTTCAATACAATGAGCAGTTCTTC
TRBJ1-1	-	TRBV7-3	TRBD1	CASSPDRGYAEAFF	TGTGCCAGCAGCCCAGACAGGGGGTATGCTGAGGCTTTCTTT
TRBJ2-5	-	TRBV18	TRBD1	CASSPDREETQYF	TGTGCCAGCTCACCGGACAGGGAGGAGACCCAGTACTTC
TRBJ2-5	once	TRBV6-5	TRBD2	CASRGGEGMAETQYF	TGTGCCAGCAGGGGGGGGGAGGGTATGGCGGAGACCCAGTACTTC
TRBJ2-7	-	TRBV18	TRBD1	CASSPPFGDRESLGREQYF	TGTGCCAGCTCACCCCCCTTCGGAGACAGGGAGTCCCTCGGTCGAGAGCAGTACTTC
TRBJ2-7	-	TRBV9	-	CASSVGSGGYEQYF	TGTGCCAGCAGCGTAGGATCCGGCGGCTACGAGCAGTACTTC
TRBJ2-7	-	TRBV4-3	-	CASSQARVPSYEQYF	TGCGCCAGCAGCCAAGCAAGGGTCCCCTCCTACGAGCAGTACTTC
TRBJ2-7	-	TRBV6-2/TRBV6-3	-	CASSYLDTYEQYF	TGTGCCAGCAGTTACTTGGACACCTACGAGCAGTACTTC
TRBJ2-1	-	TRBV20-1	-	CSARWNNEQFF	TGCAGTGCTAGATGGAACAATGAGCAGTTCTTC
TRBJ1-2	-	TRBV7-2	-	CASSYRDYGYTF	TGTGCCAGCAGCTACAGAGACTATGGCTACACCTTC
TRBJ1-4	-	TRBV5-1	-	CASSLAGGADEKLFF	TGCGCCAGCAGCTTGGCGGGGGGGGCGGACGAAAAACTGTTTTTT
TRBJ2-7	-	TRBV6-5	TRBD1	CASSRTGDEQYF	TGTGCCAGCAGTCGGACAGGGGACGAGCAGTACTTC
TRBJ2-3	-	TRBV7-2	TRBD2	CASRFRLAGRTDTQYF	TGTGCCAGCAGATTTCGACTAGCGGGGCGCACAGATACGCAGTATTTT
TRBJ1-6	-	TRBV6-5	TRBD1	CASRPTGGVDSPLHF	TGTGCCAGCAGGCCGACAGGGGGAGTGGATTCACCCCTCCACTTT
TRBJ1-2	-	TRBV7-3	-	CASSLKVSELNYGYTF	TGTGCCAGCAGCTTAAAGGTTTCGGAGCTTAACTATGGCTACACCTTC
TRBJ1-1	-	TRBV10-3	TRBD1	CAISEHRGTEAFF	TGTGCCATCAGTGAGCACAGGGGCACTGAAGCTTTCTTT
TRBJ2-2	-	TRBV7-7	TRBD1	CASSPRGLGTGELFF	TGTGCCAGCAGCCCCAGGGGGCTGGGCACCGGGGAGCTGTTTTTT